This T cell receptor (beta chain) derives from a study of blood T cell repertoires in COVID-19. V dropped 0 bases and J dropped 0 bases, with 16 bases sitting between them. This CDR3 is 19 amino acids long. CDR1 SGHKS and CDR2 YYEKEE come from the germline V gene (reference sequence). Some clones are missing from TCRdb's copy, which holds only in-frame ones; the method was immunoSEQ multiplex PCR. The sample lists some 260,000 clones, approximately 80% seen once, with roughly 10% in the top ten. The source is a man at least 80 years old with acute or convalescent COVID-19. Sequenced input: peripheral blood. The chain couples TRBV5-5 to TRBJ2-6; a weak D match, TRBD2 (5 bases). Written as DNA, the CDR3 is TGTGCCAGCAGCTTGGTGGTGGCAGGTGACTACTCTGGGGCCAACGTCCTGACTTTC. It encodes CASSLVVAGDYSGANVLTF. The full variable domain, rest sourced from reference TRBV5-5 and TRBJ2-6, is DAGVTQSPTHLIKTRGQQVTLRCSPISGHKSVSWYQQVLGQGPQFIFQYYEKEERGRGNFPDRFSARQFPNYSSELNVNALLLGDSALYLCASSLVVAGDYSGANVLTFGAGSRLTVL.